The 10 T cell receptor beta chains below come from one sample, sequenced in a study of blood T cell repertoires in COVID-19. Profiled with immunoSEQ multiplex PCR; TCRdb holds only in-frame clones, not every one. The sample consists of over 300,000 clones, 70% to 90% of them appearing once. Material for sequencing was PBMCs or T cells enriched from blood (not recorded which). The receptors derive from a woman in her twenties or thirties with acute COVID-19.

The J gene is TRBJ1-1, the V gene TRBV24-1; D might be TRBD1 (6 bases). CDR1 is KGHDR and CDR2 is SFDVKD in the germline V gene. V was cut by 9 bases and J by 5 bases, with 15 bases left in between. CDR3 size: 13 residues. This CDR3 reads CATSNYRGTEAFF. The CDR3, as DNA: TGTGCCACCTCGAACTATAGGGGGACTGAAGCTTTCTTT.

The chain is built from TRBV5-6 and TRBJ2-7; TRBD2 matches 9 bases. Losses at the gene ends were 6 bases for V and 0 bases for J; bases not matched to a gene: 13. CDR3 length: 17 amino acids. Germline assignment: CDR1 SGHDT and CDR2 YYEEEE. CDR3 residues: CASIAINEAGGSYEQYF. DNA for the CDR3: TGTGCCAGCATCGCGATCAACGAAGCGGGGGGCTCCTACGAGCAGTACTTC. Together with reference TRBV5-6 and TRBJ2-7, the CDR3 gives the full variable domain: DAGVTQSPTHLIKTRGQQVTLRCSPKSGHDTVSWYQQALGQGPQFIFQYYEEEERQRGNFPDRFSGHQFPNYSSELNVNALLLGDSALYLCASIAINEAGGSYEQYFGPGTRLTVT.

The chain combines TRBV6-5 with TRBJ2-2, with 7 nucleotides matching TRBD1. Per the germline V gene, CDR1 is MNHEY and CDR2 is SVGAGI. V dropped 10 bases and J dropped 4; count of bases not matched to a gene: 6. The CDR3 extends over 13 amino acids. The CDR3 nucleotides read TGTGCCACCCGGACAGGTTCCACCGGGGAGCTGTTTTTT. The encoded protein is CATRTGSTGELFF.

The CDR3 reads CASSYSGMGSYEQYF. The CDR3 bases are TGTGCCAGCAGCTACAGCGGGATGGGCTCCTACGAGCAGTACTTC. The chain is built from TRBV6-5 and TRBJ2-7; 7 positions agree with TRBD2. V lost 6 bases to trimming and J lost 0 bases; unmatched junction nucleotides: 8. The V gene's germline CDR1 is MNHEY and CDR2 SVGAGI. The CDR3 runs to 15 residues.

The chain recombines TRBV7-2 with TRBJ2-7, with 14 positions matching TRBD2. V dropped 5 bases and J dropped 0; count of bases not matched to a gene: 12. The CDR3 is 19 amino acids. The V gene's germline CDR1 is SGHTA and CDR2 FQGNSA. CDR3 sequence reads: CASSPRTSGGNRSSYEQYF. CDR3 nucleotides: TGTGCCAGCAGCCCCAGGACTAGCGGGGGGAACAGGAGCTCCTACGAGCAGTACTTC.

The chain joins TRBV15 to TRBJ2-7; TRBD1 agrees at 7 bases. V lost 2 bases to trimming and J lost 6 bases; unmatched junction nucleotides: 7. The CDR3 has 14 residues. Germline V gives CDR1 LNHNV, CDR2 YYDKDF (reference sequence). CDR3 region: CATSRRGQASEQYF. The CDR3 DNA follows: TGTGCCACCAGCAGACGTGGACAGGCGAGCGAGCAGTACTTC.

The V call is TRBV27, the J call TRBJ2-7; TRBD1 matches at 9 bases. Germline-derived CDR1 and CDR2 are MNHEY and SMNVEV (reference sequence). The length of the CDR3 is 12 residues. V was clipped by 6 bases and J by 5 bases; unmatched bases: 2. The CDR3 spells CASRDRGNEQYF. Written as DNA, the CDR3 is TGTGCCAGCAGGGACAGGGGCAACGAGCAGTACTTC.

The chain is built from TRBV3-1 (or the pseudogene TRBV3-2) and TRBJ1-1; D possibly corresponds to TRBD1 (5 bases). CDR3 length: 14 residues. CDR1 is LGHDT and CDR2 is YNNKEL in the germline V gene (reference sequence). V was pared by 2 bases and J by 1 base, with 8 bases between. Written as DNA, the CDR3 is TGTGCCAGCAGCCAACCGGGGGGGAACACTGAAGCTTTCTTT. Its protein is CASSQPGGNTEAFF.

The rearrangement uses TRBV12-5 and TRBJ2-1, with D perhaps TRBD1 (7 bases). Germline values: CDR1 LGHNT, CDR2 FRNRAP. The CDR3 runs to 16 residues. The V end lost 3 bases, the J end lost 7 bases, and 19 bases lay between the germline ends. This chain's CDR3 is CASGFSTKPGGNEQFF. The CDR3 bases are TGTGCTAGTGGTTTTTCCACCAAACCAGGGGGGAATGAGCAGTTCTTC.

This clone was counted a few times. The gene calls are TRBV3-1 (or the pseudogene TRBV3-2) and TRBJ1-3; D gene unclear. The CDR3 runs 12 residues. The germline V and J ends were trimmed by 1 base and 6 bases, with 4 bases remaining between them. CDR1 is LGHDT and CDR2 is YNNKEL in the germline V gene (reference sequence). The CDR3 protein is CASSQVENTIYF. CDR3 nucleotide sequence: TGTGCCAGCAGCCAAGTAGAAAACACCATATATTTT.